This TCR beta chain was identified in a study of technical replicates of blood from a handful of donors. V shed 2 bases and J 6 bases; nucleotides not matched to a gene: 5. CDR3 length equals 15 residues. In germline, CDR1 is SGDLS, CDR2 YYNGEE. Here immunoSEQ multiplex PCR was the method, and the copy in TCRdb shows in-frame clones only, minus some. This table holds some 74,000 clones, about 89% found once. Material: T cells isolated from PBMCs. V and J are TRBV9 and TRBJ2-2; 9 positions match TRBD2. The origin of this receptor is a human donor in good health. The CDR3 is CASSVSSGEPGELFF. In DNA form, the CDR3 reads TGTGCCAGCAGCGTTTCTAGCGGGGAACCCGGGGAGCTGTTTTTT.